This T cell receptor (beta chain) was identified in a study of early T cells in non-severe SARS-CoV-2 infection. Study as a whole: Sequencing used unsorted whole-blood bulk RNA, so chains lack pairing. Regarding the study as a whole: Matching results from VDJdb favored anti-spike CD8 responses, leaving private and CD4 specificities undetected.

Unique molecular identifiers were added to individual cDNA molecules. TCRdb reprocessed the 5' RACE reads via MiXCR and lists one record per CDR3 protein. The sample consists of about 30,000 distinct CDR3 sequences, around 5.4% of them appearing once. Ten or more counts support this clonotype. The antigen is undetermined. CDR1 LGHNA and CDR2 YSLEER come from the germline V gene. Trimming at V came to 0 bases and at J to 0 bases, leaving 5 bases not matched to a gene. CDR3 length: 18 amino acids. This sequence originates from an adult who was a healthcare worker with PCR-confirmed SARS-CoV-2 infection or an uninfected control (not recorded which). Sample: whole blood. The chain carries TRBV4-3 and TRBJ2-1; the match to TRBD2 covers 10 bases. In nucleotides, the CDR3 is TGCGCCAGCAGCCAAGATGTTCTAGCGGGGGTCTCCTACAATGAGCAGTTCTTC. Protein: CASSQDVLAGVSYNEQFF.